The present TCR beta chain was sequenced within a study of blood T cell repertoires in COVID-19. Some clones are missing from TCRdb's copy, which holds only in-frame ones; the method was immunoSEQ multiplex PCR. The repertoire consists of 100,000 to 150,000 clones, with about 87% occurring once and the leading ten covering 10%. V lost 3 bases and J lost 11, with 23 bases in between. This CDR3 has 16 amino acids. The germline gives CDR1 LNHNV, CDR2 YYDKDF (reference sequence). The chain uses TRBV15 and TRBJ1-5; D might be TRBD1 (5 bases). Specimen: peripheral blood. The TCR originated in a man aged 50 to 59 with acute or convalescent COVID-19. The CDR3 DNA sequence: TGTGCCACCAGCAGCAGCCAGGGACTCCTAGCCCCAGCCCAGCATTTT. Translation gives CATSSSQGLLAPAQHF.